The present T cell receptor (beta chain) was sequenced within a study of T cell responses to AZD1222 COVID-19 vaccine. The study, taken as a whole, reports: Seropositive status at baseline applied to only a handful of AZD1222 recipients. Females outnumbered males among donors, who were mostly white British; clonal diversity was possibly underestimated.

As to this clone: Its matching antigen is unknown.

Germline assignment: CDR1 LNHNV and CDR2 YYDKDF (reference sequence). The V gene end was trimmed by 4 bases and the J gene end by 4 bases; junction bases not matched to a gene: 9. CDR3 size: 16 residues. Clones were read by immunoSEQ multiplex PCR, and TCRdb kept only the in-frame ones, dropping some. The sample holds approximately 110,000 clones; roughly 90% are singletons and the top ten take 4.4%. V usage is TRBV15 and J usage is TRBJ2-1; 8 positions agree with TRBD1. The sequence came from an adult in good health. The input for sequencing was peripheral blood, taken on day 0 of AZD1222 vaccination. The CDR3 loop reads CATSKRPGQAYNEQFF. The CDR3 coding sequence is TGTGCCACCAGCAAACGACCGGGACAGGCGTACAATGAGCAGTTCTTC. The variable domain in full, completed from reference TRBV15 and TRBJ2-1, reads DAMVIQNPRYQVTQFGKPVTLSCSQTLNHNVMYWYQQKSSQAPKLLFHYYDKDFNNEADTPDNFQSRRPNTSFCFLDIRSPGLGDTAMYLCATSKRPGQAYNEQFFGPGTRLTVL.